This T cell receptor beta chain was obtained from a study of control samples from healthy donors and cancer patients. Sequencing used immunoSEQ multiplex PCR; TCRdb keeps in-frame clones, though not all of them. Among more than 150,000 clones listed, 93% were seen once. CDR1 and CDR2 from the germline V gene are SGHRS and YFSETQ. J lost 6 bases, V lost 0 bases, and 1 base had no gene match. The CDR3 contains 14 residues. Sequencing input: blood. J is TRBJ1-2 and V is TRBV5-1; 11 nucleotides match TRBD1. This sequence originates from a middle-aged man in good health. CDR3 sequence reads: CASSLGTGGDGYTF. CDR3 coding DNA: TGCGCCAGCAGCTTGGGGACAGGGGGCGATGGCTACACCTTC.